Presented here are 14 T cell receptor beta chains from one specimen sequenced in a study of CD8 T cells in ankylosing spondylitis. Each CDR3 protein gets one entry after TCRdb re-called the 5' RACE reads with MiXCR. This sample has 450,000 to 550,000 distinct CDR3 sequences, with about 5.4% found just once. These receptors' antigens are unknown. General observations from the study: Ankylosing spondylitis blood appeared to be characterized by a TCR beta motif of several highly homologous variants.

Material: blood, either unsorted or a sorted T cell fraction (not recorded which). The receptors stem from a male donor with ankylosing spondylitis.

This clonotype was seen ten or more times. The chain has TRBV29-1 and TRBJ2-3, with 8 bases identical to TRBD1. The CDR3 sequence is 15 residues long. V gave up 6 bases and J gave up 0 bases; unmatched junction bases: 8. Germline-derived CDR1 and CDR2 are SQVTM and ANQGSEA. CDR3 coding DNA: TGCAGCGTGGCTACCGGGACAGGTAGCACAGATACGCAGTATTTT. It translates to CSVATGTGSTDTQYF.

Ten or more counts support this clonotype. This chain connects TRBV7-2 to TRBJ1-4; the match to TRBD1 covers 9 bases. CDR1 and CDR2 (germline): SGHTA, FQGNSA. The ends lost 5 bases at V and 8 bases at J; junction bases unmatched: 9. The CDR3 has 15 amino acids. The CDR3 region is CASSQSWDREEKLFF. Written as DNA, the CDR3 is TGTGCCAGCAGCCAGAGCTGGGACAGGGAGGAAAAACTGTTTTTT.

The chain joins TRBV29-1 to TRBJ1-1, with D tentatively TRBD1 (5 bases). CDR3 size: 13 residues. V was clipped by 4 bases and J by 4 bases, with 13 bases between them. The germline V gene encodes CDR1 SQVTM and CDR2 ANQGSEA. This chain's CDR3 is CSVVRDSGTEAFF. The CDR3, as DNA: TGCAGCGTTGTAAGGGACTCAGGCACTGAAGCTTTCTTT.

This clonotype was recorded a few times. The rearrangement uses TRBV6-2 or TRBV6-3 and TRBJ2-5; D unclear. Per the germline V gene, CDR1 is MNHEY and CDR2 is SVGEGT. V lost 1 base, J lost 5 bases, and 5 bases lay in between. The CDR3 loop spans 12 amino acids. The CDR3 DNA follows: TGTGCCAGCAGTTACTTGACGGAGACCCAGTACTTC. Translated, it gives CASSYLTETQYF.

This clonotype was seen repeatedly, ten times or more. The rearrangement uses TRBV5-6 and TRBJ1-1; D uncertain. CDR3 length equals 13 residues. Between the trimmed V and J ends, which lost 4 bases and 1 base, there was a span of 8 bases. CDR1 SGHDT and CDR2 YYEEEE come from the germline V gene. The CDR3 nucleotides read TGTGCCAGCAGCATGACACCGAACACTGAAGCTTTCTTT. Translated: CASSMTPNTEAFF.

This clonotype was counted ten times or more. This sequence joins TRBV7-2 and TRBJ1-1, with no clear D. Looked up from germline, CDR1 is SGHTA and CDR2 is FQGNSA. This CDR3 is 14 amino acids long. V shed 0 bases and J shed 3 bases, with 8 bases lying between them. The CDR3 nucleotides read TGTGCCAGCAGCTTAGCGCCTGGTTACACTGAAGCTTTCTTT. Its translation is CASSLAPGYTEAFF.

The chain combines TRBV6-8 with TRBJ2-7, with 8 bases lining up with TRBD1. The trim removed 0 bases at V and 3 bases at J, leaving 7 bases unmatched. This CDR3 is 16 amino acids long. CDR1 MNHGY and CDR2 SAAAGT come from the germline V gene. The CDR3, as DNA: TGTGCCAGCAGTTACTCGAGGGGACAGGCCTGCTACGAGCAGTACTTC. Translating gives CASSYSRGQACYEQYF.

This clonotype was recorded many times. The chain couples TRBV5-1 to TRBJ2-7, with TRBD2 identical over 10 bases. This CDR3 spans 16 amino acids. Unmatched junction bases numbered 12, after V lost 4 bases and J lost 5 bases. Per germline, CDR1 SGHRS and CDR2 YFSETQ. CDR3 sequence: CASSPTSGSFDHEQYF. In nucleotides, the CDR3 is TGCGCCAGCAGCCCGACTAGCGGGTCCTTTGATCACGAGCAGTACTTC.

In this sample, this clonotype turned up many times. The rearrangement links TRBV20-1 to TRBJ2-5, with 10 nucleotides matching TRBD2. V shed 0 bases and J 1 base; nucleotides not matched to a gene: 5. The CDR3 covers 16 residues. In germline, CDR1 is DFQATT, CDR2 SNEGSKA (reference sequence). The CDR3 loop is CSARDKREGTQETQYF. CDR3 sequence (DNA): TGCAGTGCTAGAGATAAGCGGGAGGGTACCCAAGAGACCCAGTACTTC.

The sample holds a few counts of this clonotype. This chain uses TRBV5-1 with TRBJ1-1; possible D gene TRBD1, 6 bases. The CDR3 is made up of 14 amino acids. Trimming pared 1 base from V and 3 bases from J, leaving 10 bases between. From germline, CDR1 is SGHRS and CDR2 YFSETQ. The CDR3 loop reads CASSLMGADTEAFF. CDR3 coding DNA: TGCGCCAGCAGCTTGATGGGGGCGGACACTGAAGCTTTCTTT. The entire variable domain, with the rest obtained from reference TRBV5-1 and TRBJ1-1, is as follows: KAGVTQTPRYLIKTRGQQVTLSCSPISGHRSVSWYQQTPGQGLQFLFEYFSETQRNKGNFPGRFSGRQFSNSRSEMNVSTLELGDSALYLCASSLMGADTEAFFGQGTRLTVV.

This clonotype has ten or more counts. The rearrangement links TRBV15 to TRBJ1-4; 8 bases are shared with TRBD1. V lost 0 bases and J lost 4; bases outside the gene matches: 4. This CDR3 contains 16 residues. Germline CDR1 and CDR2: LNHNV and YYDKDF (reference sequence). DNA of the CDR3: TGTGCCACCAGCAGAGATTTAACAGGGGGTAATGAAAAACTGTTTTTT. Translation: CATSRDLTGGNEKLFF.

This clonotype appeared many times. The rearrangement joins TRBV5-1 to TRBJ1-6; D remains unclear. The V and J ends lost 6 bases and 0 bases respectively, with 10 bases between them. Looked up from germline, CDR1 is SGHRS and CDR2 is YFSETQ. CDR3 length: 15 amino acids. DNA of the CDR3: TGCGCCAGCACCGACGGGAGCTCCTATAATTCACCCCTCCACTTT. Its protein product is CASTDGSSYNSPLHF.

This clonotype occurred many times. CDR3 in amino acids: CASSLGVGYGYTF. The CDR3 DNA reads as TGTGCCAGCAGTTTGGGGGTGGGGTATGGCTACACCTTC. This chain connects TRBV12-3 or TRBV12-4 to TRBJ1-2; a possible D gene is TRBD1 (5 bases). Trimming took off 3 bases at V and 5 bases at J, with 10 bases between the two ends. CDR3 size: 13 residues.

This chain connects TRBV7-8 to TRBJ2-3; TRBD1 is a possible D gene (5 bases). Trimming removed 5 bases from V and 3 bases from J, with 24 bases in between. Germline-derived CDR1 and CDR2 are SGHVS and FQNEAQ. CDR3 length: 18 amino acids. In nucleotides, the CDR3 is TGTGCCAGCAGCGCCTCGACAGTTGGTGAGAGGTTAACAGATACGCAGTATTTT. Amino acids: CASSASTVGERLTDTQYF. Supplemented by reference TRBV7-8 and TRBJ2-3, the full variable domain reads GAGVSQSPRYKVAKRGQDVALRCDPISGHVSLFWYQQALGQGPEFLTYFQNEAQLDKSGLPSDRFFAERPEGSVSTLKIQRTQQEDSAVYLCASSASTVGERLTDTQYFGPGTRLTVL.